This T cell receptor beta chain emerged from a study of tumor-infiltrating lymphocytes in primary liver carcinoma. Study-wide points: Tumor-adjacent and tumor-blood pairs displayed less overlap than did pairs of tumor regions.

With a constant-region primer, TCR beta cDNA was made from 450 to 500 ng of total RNA. Three nested multiplex PCR rounds, a slightly modified ARM-PCR method, built the TCR beta libraries. Investigators reported that the first two PCR rounds, at 10 cycles each, used TRBV1-TRBV30 forward primers with a C-beta reverse primer. TCRdb redid the calling of the multiplex PCR reads with MiXCR, one entry per CDR3 protein. The sample includes approximately 190,000 distinct CDR3 sequences, approximately 80% of them seen just once. This CDR3 has 15 residues. Germline lookup yields CDR1 SQVTM and CDR2 ANQGSEA. The junction had 15 bases not matched to a gene; V was cut back by 5 bases and J by 7 bases. With regard to this clonotype: Its antigen is unidentified.

Without any cell sorting, about 19-32 mg of bulk tissue yielded co-extracted RNA and DNA. The sample comprised tumor tissue from primary liver carcinoma. The chain joins TRBV29-1 to TRBJ2-5; TRBD2 matches 8 bases. The sequence came from a middle-aged man with primary liver carcinoma and hepatitis B virus infection. The CDR3 sequence is CSVRTSRSWAGTQYF. The CDR3, as DNA: TGCAGCGTTAGGACTAGCAGGAGTTGGGCAGGGACCCAGTACTTC.